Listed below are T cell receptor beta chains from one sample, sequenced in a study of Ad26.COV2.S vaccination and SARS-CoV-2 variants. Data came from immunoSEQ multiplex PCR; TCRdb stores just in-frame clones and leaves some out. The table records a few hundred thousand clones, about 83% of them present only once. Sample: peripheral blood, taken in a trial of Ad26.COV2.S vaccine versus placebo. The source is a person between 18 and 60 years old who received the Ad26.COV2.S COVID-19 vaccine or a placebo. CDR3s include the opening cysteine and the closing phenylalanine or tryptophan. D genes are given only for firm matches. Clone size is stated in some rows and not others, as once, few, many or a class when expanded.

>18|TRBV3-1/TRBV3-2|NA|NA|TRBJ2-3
TGTGCCAGCAGCTCGCGGGGGCCCCGTAGCGAGGGCACAGATACGCAGTATTTT
CASSSRGPRSEGTDTQYF
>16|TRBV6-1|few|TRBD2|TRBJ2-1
TGTGCCAGCAGTGAAGAAAGACTAGCGGGAGTCAATGAGCAGTTCTTC
CASSEERLAGVNEQFF
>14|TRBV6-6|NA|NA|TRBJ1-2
TGTGCCAGCAGCCACCGGGGATTAGAGGGGGGCTACACCTTC
CASSHRGLEGGYTF
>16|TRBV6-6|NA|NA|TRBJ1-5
TGTGCCAGCAGTTTCCGACAGGTACATAGCAATCAGCCCCAGCATTTT
CASSFRQVHSNQPQHF
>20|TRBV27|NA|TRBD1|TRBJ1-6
TGTGCCAGCAGTTCAAAACCTACGTACGACAGGGGCTTAGGCGGGCGTCCCCTCCACTTT
CASSSKPTYDRGLGGRPLHF
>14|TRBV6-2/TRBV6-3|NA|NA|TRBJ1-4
TGTGCCAGCAGTCGACGAGGAGGGGATGAAAAACTGTTTTTT
CASSRRGGDEKLFF
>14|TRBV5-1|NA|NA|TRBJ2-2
TGCGCCAGCAGTTCCTACCTGAACACCGGGGAGCTGTTTTTT
CASSSYLNTGELFF
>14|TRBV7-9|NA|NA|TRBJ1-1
TGTGCCAGCAGCTCAGCCCTTAGAGGGACTGAAGCTTTCTTT
CASSSALRGTEAFF
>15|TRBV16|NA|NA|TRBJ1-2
TGTGCCAGCAGCCGCCCCCTCCGGGTTCACTATGGCTACACCTTC
CASSRPLRVHYGYTF
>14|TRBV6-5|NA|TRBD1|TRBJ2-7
TGTGCCAGCAGCTTTGACAGGGGGCTGTACGAGCAGTACTTC
CASSFDRGLYEQYF
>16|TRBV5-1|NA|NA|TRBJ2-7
TGCGCCAGCAGCTGGACCAGGGGAGGGGCCTCCTACGAGCAGTACTTC
CASSWTRGGASYEQYF
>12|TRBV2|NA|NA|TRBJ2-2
TGTGCCAGCCGGAGGCCCACCGGGGAGCTGTTTTTT
CASRRPTGELFF
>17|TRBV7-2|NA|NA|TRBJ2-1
TGTGCCAGCAGCTTAATACGGGAAACCGTGCTGTCTAGGGGGCAGTTCTTC
CASSLIRETVLSRGQFF
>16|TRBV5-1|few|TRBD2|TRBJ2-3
TGCGCCAGCCGTATTCTAGCGGGGGTAGGCACAGATACGCAGTATTTT
CASRILAGVGTDTQYF
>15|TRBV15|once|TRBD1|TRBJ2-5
TGTGCCACCAGCAGAGAGGCAGGGGGCGTGGAGACCCAGTACTTC
CATSREAGGVETQYF
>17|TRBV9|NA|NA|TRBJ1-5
TGTGCCAGCAGCGTGGACAGAAGAGTCTATAGCAATCAGCCCCAGCATTTT
CASSVDRRVYSNQPQHF
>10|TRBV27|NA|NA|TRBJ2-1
TGTGCCAGCGGGGGGAGCGAGCAGTTCTTC
CASGGSEQFF
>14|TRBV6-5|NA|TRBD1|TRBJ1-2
TGTGCCAGCGACCAGGACAGGGTAAAGTATGGCTACACCTTC
CASDQDRVKYGYTF
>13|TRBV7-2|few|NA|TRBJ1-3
TGTGCCAGCAGCTTAGAACGTGGAAACACCATATATTTT
CASSLERGNTIYF
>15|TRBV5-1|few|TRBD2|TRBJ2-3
TGCGCCAGCAGACTGACTAGCGGGGGGTTCAATACGCAGTATTTT
CASRLTSGGFNTQYF
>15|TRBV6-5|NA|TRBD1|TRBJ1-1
TGTGCCAGCAGCCCCGGCAGGGGGGGGAACACTGAAGCTTTCTTT
CASSPGRGGNTEAFF
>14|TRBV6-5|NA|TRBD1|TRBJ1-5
TGTGCCAGCGGGGCAACAGGGGGAGGGCAGCCCCAGCATTTT
CASGATGGGQPQHF
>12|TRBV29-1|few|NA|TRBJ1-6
TGCAGCGGTGAGGGGGGTAATTCACCCCTCCACTTT
CSGEGGNSPLHF
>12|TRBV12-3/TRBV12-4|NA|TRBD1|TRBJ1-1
TGTGCCAGCAAAAGGGGGCACGCTGAAGCTTTCTTT
CASKRGHAEAFF
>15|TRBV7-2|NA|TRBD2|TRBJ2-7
TGTGCCAGCAGCACCCGACTAGCGGGGGCAGGAGAGCAGTACTTC
CASSTRLAGAGEQYF
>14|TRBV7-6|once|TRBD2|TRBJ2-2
TGTGCCAGCAGCTTAGGACTAGCGATCGGGGAGCTGTTTTTT
CASSLGLAIGELFF
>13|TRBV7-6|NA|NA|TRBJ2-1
TGTGCCAGCAGCTTAGGTGGCTGGTTTGAGCAGTTCTTC
CASSLGGWFEQFF
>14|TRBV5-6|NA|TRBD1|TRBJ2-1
TGTGCCAGCAGCCTCCGGGACAGGCTCAATGAGCAGTTCTTC
CASSLRDRLNEQFF
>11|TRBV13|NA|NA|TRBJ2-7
TGTGCCAGCAGCTTAGGGTACGAGCAGTACTTC
CASSLGYEQYF
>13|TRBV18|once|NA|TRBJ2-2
TGTGCCAGCTCACCAAGGGTTACCGGGGAGCTGTTTTTT
CASSPRVTGELFF
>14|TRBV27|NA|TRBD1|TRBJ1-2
TGTGCCAGCAGTTTCGACAGGGGCTTGGTGGGCTACACCTTC
CASSFDRGLVGYTF
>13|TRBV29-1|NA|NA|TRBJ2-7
TGCAGCGCCGGGTCCAGGGCGGAGTACGAGCAGTACTTC
CSAGSRAEYEQYF
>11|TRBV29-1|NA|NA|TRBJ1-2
TGCAGCGCGACAGCTGGAGATGGCTACACCTTC
CSATAGDGYTF
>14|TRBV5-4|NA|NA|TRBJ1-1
TGTGCCAGCAGCCATTTACGGGGGAACACTGAAGCTTTCTTT
CASSHLRGNTEAFF
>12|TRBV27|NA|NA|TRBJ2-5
TGTGCCAGCAGCCGTCCTTTGGAGACCCAGTACTTC
CASSRPLETQYF
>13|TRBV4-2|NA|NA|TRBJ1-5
TGTGCCAGCAGCCAAGGAGTTTCACAGCCCCAGCATTTT
CASSQGVSQPQHF
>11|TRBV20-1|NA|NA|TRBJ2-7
TGCAGTCCATTGCGGGGCTACGAGCAGTACTTC
CSPLRGYEQYF
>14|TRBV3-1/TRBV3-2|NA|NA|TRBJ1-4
TGTGCCAGCAGCCCCCCGGATACTAATGAAAAACTGTTTTTT
CASSPPDTNEKLFF
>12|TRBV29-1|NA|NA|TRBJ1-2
TGCAGCGTGGCGGGAGGTCAGTATGGCTACACCTTC
CSVAGGQYGYTF
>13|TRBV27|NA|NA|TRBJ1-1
TGTGCCAGCAGTTTAAATATGTACACTGAAGCTTTCTTT
CASSLNMYTEAFF